This record concerns one T cell receptor (beta chain) sequence. The clone's antigen remains unknown. No clone much larger than this one lies a single base away; base qualities are absent. This sample was included in a study of OX40 agonist ivuxolimab in advanced cancers. In the study overall: The costimulatory receptor OX40 (CD134) was targeted by ivuxolimab, a fully human IgG2 agonistic monoclonal antibody. Prior anti-PD-1, anti-PD-L1 or anti-CTLA-4 therapy was permitted, and checkpoint inhibitors had been received by more than 35% of dose-escalation patients. In the dose-escalation cohort, roughly 80% of patients were male, and the mean age was approximately 55 years, with a range of about 23 to 90. The paper describes the monotherapy dose-escalation part (N of about 52 patients) of the phase I trial of ivuxolimab. Intravenous ivuxolimab was administered to patients every 2 weeks at six dose levels: 0.01, 0.1, 0.3, 1.5, 3 and 10 mg/kg. Partial responses occurred in three dose-escalation patients: two with cutaneous melanoma and one with hepatocellular carcinoma. Among the 52 dose-escalation patients, some 20 had hepatocellular carcinoma, roughly 15 melanoma, 9 renal cell carcinoma and 9 head and neck cancer. The point of sequencing TCRbeta in the periphery was to test whether ivuxolimab changed TCR sequence diversity and drove clonal T-cell expansion.

The CDR3, from cysteine to phenylalanine, totals 13 residues. The DNA shown is the 39-base CDR3, in frame from base 1. V is reduced by 5 bases and J by 4 bases, leaving a spacing of 10 bases between them. CDR1 and CDR2, per the germline V gene, are SGDLS and YYNGEE. Patients with a history of autoimmune disease or receiving systemic immunosuppression were excluded from the trial. Peripheral blood for TCR sequencing was collected from all dose cohorts at baseline, on cycle 4 day 1, and on cycle 7 day 1. Samples came from an open-label, multicenter, first-in-human phase I dose-escalation trial of ivuxolimab. Adults with locally advanced or metastatic head and neck squamous cell, hepatocellular, melanoma or renal cell carcinoma were enrolled in the trial. Before TCR sequencing, CD4+ T cells and CD8+ T cells were sorted from peripheral blood as separate populations. For sequencing of the TCRbeta CDR3 region, genomic DNA was extracted from the sorted cells. The immunoSEQ Assay was used to sequence the TCRbeta CDR3 regions. As stored in TCRdb, this immuneACCESS dataset retains in-frame rearrangements with V and J assigned. A fraction of the clones does not appear; measured against another copy, unresolved V genes explain less than half of the discrepancy, and the remainder lacks a known reason. The sample has around 83,000 clones on record, less than 85% of them singletons. Around 7.8% of the sample is held by the ten biggest clonotypes.

Results and caveats for the whole study, not just this receptor: In partial responders in the 0.1-3.0 mg/kg groups, normalized peripheral clonal expansion was found to be among the lowest, especially among CD8+ T cells. After ivuxolimab, more expanded clones were found on average in CD8+ T cells than in CD4+ T cells. Clonal expansion of both CD4+ and CD8+ blood T cells was observed from baseline to week 6 at doses 0.1 to 3.0 mg/kg. Low levels of normalized T-cell clonal expansion were also seen in some patients who did not respond. The antigen specificity of the peripheral T cells that underwent clonal expansion was not determined.

Recombination connected TRBV9 to TRBJ2-1, with a tentative D call of TRBD1 or TRBD2, each matching 6 bases. The receptor's source is an adult with an advanced solid tumor such as melanoma, head and neck, liver or kidney cancer. Here the sequenced sample was CD4+ or CD8+ T cells sorted from blood, taken in a trial of the OX40 agonist ivuxolimab. This receptor has the CDR3 CASRGGGYNEQFF. Here is the DNA: TGTGCCAGCAGGGGGGGCGGATACAATGAGCAGTTCTTC. Beyond the CDR3, the reference TRBV9 and TRBJ2-1 genes provide the residues; the full variable domain reads: DSGVTQTPKHLITATGQRVTLRCSPRSGDLSVYWYQQSLDQGLQFLIQYYNGEERAKGNILERFSAQQFPDLHSELNLSSLELGDSALYFCASRGGGYNEQFFGPGTRLTVL.